The clone carrying this T cell receptor (beta chain) was found once. Its antigen is unidentified. This specimen comes from a study of cytomegalovirus exposure and HLA in healthy donors. General study results and limits: The majority of TCR sequences were rare, yet some public TCRs appeared in many donors.

The PCR employed 60 Vbeta primers together with 13 Jbeta primers. Measured with immunoSEQ multiplex PCR; TCRdb has only the in-frame clones, and not every one. The sample carries about 200,000 clones, approximately 79% recorded once. Sequencing was performed on PBMCs. This TCR derives from a middle-aged man in good health and CMV-seronegative.

The CDR3 region is CASSPHEGYNSPLHF. For the CDR3, the DNA is TGTGCCAGCAGTCCACATGAGGGCTATAATTCACCCCTCCACTTT. The chain combines TRBV27 with TRBJ1-6; D call uncertain. V lost 5 bases, J lost 3 bases, and 11 bases lay in between. This CDR3 contains 15 residues. Germline lookup yields CDR1 MNHEY and CDR2 SMNVEV (reference sequence).